This TCR beta chain was sequenced in a study of cytomegalovirus exposure and HLA in healthy donors. On the study more broadly: A data release that came early held tens of millions of unique TCRs from HLA-typed donors. General study results and limits: For presence/absence analyses, sequencing depth was assumed to be roughly uniform across donors.

V trimming: 3 bases; J trimming: 1 base; junction bases outside the gene matches: 6. Germline CDR1 MDHEN, CDR2 SYDVKM. The CDR3 consists of 16 residues. The PCR employed 60 Vbeta primers together with 13 Jbeta primers. Generated by immunoSEQ multiplex PCR, the TCRdb table keeps only in-frame clones and is missing some. Of some 150,000 clones listed, around 60% are singletons. This clone came up once. Its specificity is unknown. V is TRBV28 and J is TRBJ2-7, with 10 bases fitting TRBD2. The source is a woman in her sixties or seventies in good health and CMV-seropositive. Specimen: PBMCs. The CDR3 region has the DNA TGTGCCAGCAGTTTCCTGGGAGCGGGAGGGTCCTACGAGCAGTACTTC. It translates to CASSFLGAGGSYEQYF.